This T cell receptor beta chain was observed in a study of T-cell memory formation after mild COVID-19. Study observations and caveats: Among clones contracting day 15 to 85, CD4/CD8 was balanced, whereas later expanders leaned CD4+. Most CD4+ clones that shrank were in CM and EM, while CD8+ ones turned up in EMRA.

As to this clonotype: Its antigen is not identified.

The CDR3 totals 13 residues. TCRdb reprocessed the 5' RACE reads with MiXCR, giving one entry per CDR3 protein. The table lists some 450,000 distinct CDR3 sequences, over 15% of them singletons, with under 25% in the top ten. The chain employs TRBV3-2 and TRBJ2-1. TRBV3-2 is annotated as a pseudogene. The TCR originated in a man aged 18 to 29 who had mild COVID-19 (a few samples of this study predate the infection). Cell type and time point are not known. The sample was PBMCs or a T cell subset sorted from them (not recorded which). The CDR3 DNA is TGTGCCAGCAGCCAAGATTTGGACAATGAGCAGTTCTTC. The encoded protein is CASSQDLDNEQFF.